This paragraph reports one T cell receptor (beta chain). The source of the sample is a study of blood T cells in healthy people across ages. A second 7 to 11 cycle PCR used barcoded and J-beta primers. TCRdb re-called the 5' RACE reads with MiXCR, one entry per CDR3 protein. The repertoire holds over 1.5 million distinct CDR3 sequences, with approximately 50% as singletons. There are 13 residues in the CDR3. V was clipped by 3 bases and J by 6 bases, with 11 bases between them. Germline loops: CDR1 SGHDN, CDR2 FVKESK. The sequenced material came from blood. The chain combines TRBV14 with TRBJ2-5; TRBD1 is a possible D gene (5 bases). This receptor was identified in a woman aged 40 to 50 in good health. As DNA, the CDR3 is TGTGCCAGCAGCCAGTCCAGGGCGAAGACCCAGTACTTC. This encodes CASSQSRAKTQYF.